This entry lists 29 T cell receptor beta chains sequenced from one sample in a study of shared clonotypes between healthy human individuals. Sequencing used immunoSEQ multiplex PCR; TCRdb keeps in-frame clones, though not all of them. The table lists a few hundred thousand clones, roughly 70% of them singletons. Sequenced: memory CD4+ T cells sorted from blood. Subset reported: CD45RA-negative fraction. These receptors were collected from a young man in good health.

This chain joins TRBV28 and TRBJ1-5, with a weak D call TRBD1 (5 bases). The CDR3 totals 15 residues. Trimming took off 3 bases at V and 0 bases at J, with 9 bases between the two ends. Germline V gives CDR1 MDHEN, CDR2 SYDVKM. CDR3 in amino acids: CASSFQGNSNQPQHF. In nucleotides, the CDR3 is TGTGCCAGCAGTTTTCAGGGAAATAGCAATCAGCCCCAGCATTTT.

This chain uses TRBV10-1 with TRBJ2-3, with TRBD2 matching 10 bases. Germline V gene data show CDR1 as WNHNN and CDR2 as SYGVQD (reference sequence). The V gene end was trimmed by 8 bases and the J gene end by 4 bases; junction bases not matched to a gene: 9. CDR3 size: 15 residues. The CDR3 loop is CASSGASGSSDTQYF. The DNA of the CDR3 is TGCGCCAGCTCAGGGGCTAGCGGGAGCTCAGATACGCAGTATTTT.

V usage is TRBV14 and J usage is TRBJ2-3; 10 nucleotides line up with TRBD2. The CDR3 extends over 16 amino acids. Trimming cost V 4 bases and J 0 bases; bases outside gene matches: 4. CDR1 and CDR2 from the germline V gene are SGHDN and FVKESK. As DNA, the CDR3 is TGTGCCAGCAGCCTACTAGCGGGAACTAGCACAGATACGCAGTATTTT. Its protein is CASSLLAGTSTDTQYF.

The genes are TRBV15 and TRBJ1-1; D is undetermined. This CDR3 comprises 14 residues. Germline assignment: CDR1 LNHNV and CDR2 YYDKDF (reference sequence). Trimming took off 9 bases at V and 1 base at J, with 15 bases between the two ends. The CDR3 bases are TGTGCCACAACCCTAAAGAGGACGAACACTGAAGCTTTCTTT. Translated, it gives CATTLKRTNTEAFF.

In its sample, this clone was seen once. CDR3 amino acids: CASSILSGQGARRTEAFF. The CDR3 DNA reads as TGTGCCAGTAGTATTTTATCCGGACAGGGGGCGCGGCGGACTGAAGCTTTCTTT. The chain uses TRBV19 and TRBJ1-1, with TRBD1 matching 11 bases. V dropped 3 bases and J dropped 5; count of bases not matched to a gene: 14. CDR1 and CDR2 from the germline V gene are LNHDA and SQIVND (reference sequence). The CDR3 covers 18 residues. The whole variable domain, remainder taken from reference TRBV19 and TRBJ1-1, is DGGITQSPKYLFRKEGQNVTLSCEQNLNHDAMYWYRQDPGQGLRLIYYSQIVNDFQKGDIAEGYSVSREKKESFPLTVTSAQKNPTAFYLCASSILSGQGARRTEAFFGQGTRLTVV.

The V gene is TRBV15, the J gene TRBJ2-7; D gene unclear. Trimming removed 0 bases from V and 2 bases from J, with 8 bases in between. The CDR3 spans 14 residues. Germline V gives CDR1 LNHNV, CDR2 YYDKDF (reference sequence). This CDR3 is CATSRDPRTYEQYF. In nucleotides, the CDR3 is TGTGCCACCAGCAGAGATCCCCGGACCTACGAGCAGTACTTC.

This clone was detected only a few times. This chain uses TRBV29-1 with TRBJ2-1, with a weak D call TRBD2 (5 bases). CDR1 is SQVTM and CDR2 is ANQGSEA in the germline V gene. CDR3 length: 16 residues. The V gene lost 3 bases and the J gene lost 6 bases, with 21 bases spanning the gap. The CDR3 DNA follows: TGCAGCGTTGAGTCGTCCCCTAGCATCGAAACCAATGAGCAGTTCTTC. This codes for CSVESSPSIETNEQFF.

The rearrangement links TRBV5-4 to TRBJ2-3, with TRBD2 matching 10 bases. The CDR3 runs 16 residues. V dropped 2 bases and J dropped 0; count of bases not matched to a gene: 3. Germline-derived CDR1 and CDR2 are SGHNT and YYREEE (reference sequence). As DNA, the CDR3 is TGTGCCAGCAGCTTCCGACTAGCGGGTAGCACAGATACGCAGTATTTT. Translated: CASSFRLAGSTDTQYF. Together with reference TRBV5-4 and TRBJ2-3, the CDR3 gives the full variable domain: ETGVTQSPTHLIKTRGQQVTLRCSSQSGHNTVSWYQQALGQGPQFIFQYYREEENGRGNFPPRFSGLQFPNYSSELNVNALELDDSALYLCASSFRLAGSTDTQYFGPGTRLTVL.

The CDR3 DNA reads as TGCAGCGTTGCCTATTCCTCTGGGGCCAACGTCCTGACTTTC. Residues: CSVAYSSGANVLTF. The chain has TRBV29-1 and TRBJ2-6; D unclear. Germline V gives CDR1 SQVTM, CDR2 ANQGSEA. This CDR3 spans 14 amino acids. Between the trimmed V and J ends, which lost 4 bases and 0 bases, there was a span of 7 bases.

This clone has a handful of counts. This chain links TRBV5-6 with TRBJ2-1; a possible D gene is TRBD1 (6 bases). This CDR3 is 15 amino acids long. The V gene's germline CDR1 is SGHDT and CDR2 YYEEEE. Trimming shortened V by 5 bases and J by 4 bases, and 16 bases separated the two germline ends. CDR3 sequence: CASRYTRDNYNEQFF. Here the CDR3 DNA reads TGTGCCAGCAGATATACCCGGGACAATTACAATGAGCAGTTCTTC.

V usage is TRBV7-8 and J usage is TRBJ1-2; D unresolved. V was cut by 0 bases and J by 7 bases, with 12 bases left in between. This CDR3 has 14 residues. Germline-derived CDR1 and CDR2 are SGHVS and FQNEAQ. Here the CDR3 DNA reads TGTGCCAGCAGCTTAGCGAGCGAGTTTCGTGGCTACACCTTC. It yields the protein CASSLASEFRGYTF.

CDR3 loop: CASSLPSLRGETQYF. The CDR3 bases are TGTGCCAGCAGCTTACCCTCTCTTAGGGGGGAGACCCAGTACTTC. This chain connects TRBV7-2 to TRBJ2-5, with a possible D match to TRBD1 (6 bases). The CDR3 runs 15 residues. V was cut by 2 bases and J by 5 bases, with 15 bases left in between. Germline assignment: CDR1 SGHTA and CDR2 FQGNSA.

The genes are TRBV5-6 and TRBJ2-3; 12 bases line up with TRBD2. V lost 1 base and J lost 7; bases outside the gene matches: 1. The CDR3 contains 14 residues. Germline V lookup: CDR1 SGHDT, CDR2 YYEEEE. CDR3 loop: CASSLTSGRHTQYF. Written as DNA, the CDR3 is TGTGCCAGCAGCTTGACTAGCGGGAGGCATACGCAGTATTTT.

The chain employs TRBV28 and TRBJ2-7, with 13 bases aligning to TRBD2. The CDR3 contains 15 residues. The ends lost 5 bases at V and 6 bases at J; junction bases unmatched: 7. The germline V gene encodes CDR1 MDHEN and CDR2 SYDVKM. The CDR3 DNA reads TGTGCCAGCAGTACCCAGGGACTAGCGGGACTCGAGCAGTACTTC. This encodes CASSTQGLAGLEQYF.

This clone was found a few times. V usage is TRBV6-1 and J usage is TRBJ2-7, with TRBD1 matching 10 bases. The CDR3 loop spans 16 amino acids. Trimming removed 4 bases from V and 4 bases from J; junction bases left unmatched: 10. The germline V gene encodes CDR1 MNHNS and CDR2 SASEGT. CDR3 loop: CASSGKRGDRGYEQYF. Here the CDR3 DNA reads TGTGCCAGCAGTGGGAAGAGGGGGGACAGGGGATACGAGCAGTACTTC.

This clone appeared many times. The V gene is TRBV28, the J gene TRBJ2-7; the D gene is possibly TRBD2 (7 bases). The CDR3 covers 14 residues. Germline CDR1 MDHEN, CDR2 SYDVKM. V was cut by 4 bases and J by 7 bases, with 17 bases left in between. In DNA, the CDR3 is TGTGCCAGCAGTTCCCTAGGGGGGGAGAGAGAGCAGTACTTC. It encodes CASSSLGGEREQYF.

The V call is TRBV27, the J call TRBJ1-5; D is uncertain. With 3 bases removed from V and 0 bases from J, the gap between germline ends came to 15 bases. Germline lookup yields CDR1 MNHEY and CDR2 SMNVEV (reference sequence). The CDR3 covers 17 residues. CDR3 sequence reads: CASSFGLAGYSNQPQHF. CDR3 bases: TGTGCCAGCAGTTTCGGTCTAGCGGGGTATAGCAATCAGCCCCAGCATTTT.

This clone was counted a few times. The J gene is TRBJ1-4, the V gene TRBV2, with 9 bases lining up with TRBD1. Germline V lookup: CDR1 SNHLY, CDR2 FYNNEI. With V trimmed by 4 bases and J by 6 bases, 6 bases remained unmatched. The CDR3 length is 15 residues. DNA for the CDR3: TGTGCCAGCAGTGCTTACCGGGACAGGGATGAAAAACTGTTTTTT. Translated: CASSAYRDRDEKLFF.

In DNA form, the CDR3 reads TGTGCCAGCAGTAAGCCGTATCAGCCCCAGCATTTT. It encodes CASSKPYQPQHF. The chain links TRBV27 to TRBJ1-5; D is unresolved. CDR3 length: 12 residues. Germline loops: CDR1 MNHEY, CDR2 SMNVEV (reference sequence). Trimming cost V 5 bases and J 5 bases, with 7 bases left between them.

This clone was seen a single time. The chain has TRBV2 and TRBJ2-2; D is possibly TRBD1 or TRBD2 (5 bases each). The CDR3 has 13 residues. Trimming removed 10 bases at V and 0 bases at J, with 9 bases between. Germline CDR1 reads SNHLY; CDR2 reads FYNNEI. CDR3 in amino acids: CAKGTTNTGELFF. DNA for the CDR3: TGTGCCAAAGGGACGACGAACACCGGGGAGCTGTTTTTT.

This clone came up a few times. The chain recombines TRBV28 with TRBJ2-5; 7 positions match TRBD2. Germline V gives CDR1 MDHEN, CDR2 SYDVKM. The CDR3 runs 14 residues. J gave up 2 bases and V 5 bases, and 5 bases lay outside the gene matches. The CDR3 DNA reads as TGTGCCAGCAGTCGACTAGCCCGGCAAGAGACCCAGTACTTC. Protein sequence: CASSRLARQETQYF.

With respect to this clone: Mismatch with germline at one junction end may stem from a read error. The genes are TRBV7-7 and TRBJ2-3; a weak D match, TRBD1 (5 bases). In germline, CDR1 is SSHAT, CDR2 FNYEAQ (reference sequence). The CDR3 sequence is 15 residues long. This CDR3 is CASSPTQGLTDTQYF. CDR3 nucleotides: TGTGCTAGCAGCCCCACGCAGGGTTTGACAGATACGCAGTATTTT.

This rearrangement joins TRBV7-2 to TRBJ2-3; 8 positions match TRBD1. This CDR3 has 15 amino acids. V shed 6 bases and J 0 bases; nucleotides not matched to a gene: 5. Germline lookup yields CDR1 SGHTA and CDR2 FQGNSA. The CDR3 DNA sequence: TGTGCCAGCAGTCCTTGGACAGGGAGCACAGATACGCAGTATTTT. It is translated as CASSPWTGSTDTQYF.

The chain employs TRBV19 and TRBJ2-5; D is perhaps TRBD2 (7 bases). The V and J ends lost 0 bases and 9 bases respectively, with 11 bases between them. The CDR3 consists of 13 residues. Germline CDR1 and CDR2: LNHDA and SQIVND (reference sequence). This CDR3 is CASSIEGGGPQYF. CDR3 nucleotide sequence: TGTGCCAGTAGTATAGAAGGGGGAGGGCCCCAGTACTTC. Together with reference TRBV19 and TRBJ2-5, the CDR3 gives the full variable domain: DGGITQSPKYLFRKEGQNVTLSCEQNLNHDAMYWYRQDPGQGLRLIYYSQIVNDFQKGDIAEGYSVSREKKESFPLTVTSAQKNPTAFYLCASSIEGGGPQYFGPGTRLLVL.

Only a few counts were recorded for this clone. The J gene is TRBJ2-1, the V gene TRBV5-4; maybe TRBD2 (6 bases). This CDR3 spans 15 amino acids. V lost 2 bases, J lost 7 bases, and 16 bases lay in between. The germline CDR1 and CDR2 sequences are SGHNT and YYREEE (reference sequence). CDR3 coding DNA: TGTGCCAGCAGCTTTGACGGGAGTGTAGGTAATGAGCAGTTCTTC. This codes for CASSFDGSVGNEQFF.

The chain recombines TRBV2 with TRBJ2-1, with D possibly matching TRBD2 (6 bases). The V gene's germline CDR1 is SNHLY and CDR2 FYNNEI. V was cut by 10 bases and J by 6 bases, with 16 bases left in between. There are 13 residues in the CDR3. CDR3 nucleotides: TGTGCCACCATAGCGGAGAGGGGCAATGAGCAGTTCTTC. Encoded protein: CATIAERGNEQFF.

V usage is TRBV5-1 and J usage is TRBJ1-3; D is unresolved. Trimming shortened V by 0 bases and J by 0 bases, and 7 bases separated the two germline ends. The germline V gene has CDR1 SGHRS and CDR2 YFSETQ. The CDR3 extends over 15 amino acids. DNA for the CDR3: TGCGCCAGCAGCTTGGACAGCCGCTCTGGAAACACCATATATTTT. Its protein product is CASSLDSRSGNTIYF.

This clone was seen only once. V usage is TRBV14 and J usage is TRBJ1-1; D might be TRBD1 (5 bases). CDR1 and CDR2 from the germline V gene are SGHDN and FVKESK. The CDR3 has 15 amino acids. With 4 bases removed from V and 6 bases from J, the gap between germline ends came to 18 bases. The chain's CDR3 is CASSRQSGGLAEAFF. The CDR3 coding sequence is TGTGCCAGCAGCCGGCAGTCGGGGGGTCTTGCTGAAGCTTTCTTT.

The chain links TRBV5-6 to TRBJ2-7; TRBD2 matches at 11 bases. The V segment lost 4 bases and the J segment 2 bases; nucleotides outside the gene matches: 11. Per the germline V gene, CDR1 is SGHDT and CDR2 is YYEEEE. The CDR3 is 17 residues long. CDR3 nucleotides: TGTGCCAGCAGCACACTGAGCGGACTAGCGGGTACCTACGAGCAGTACTTC. As protein: CASSTLSGLAGTYEQYF. The full variable domain, rest sourced from reference TRBV5-6 and TRBJ2-7, is DAGVTQSPTHLIKTRGQQVTLRCSPKSGHDTVSWYQQALGQGPQFIFQYYEEEERQRGNFPDRFSGHQFPNYSSELNVNALLLGDSALYLCASSTLSGLAGTYEQYFGPGTRLTVT.